The rows below give T cell receptor beta chains drawn from one sample of a study of OX40 agonist ivuxolimab in advanced cancers. Data came from immunoSEQ multiplex PCR; TCRdb stores just in-frame clones and leaves some out. The repertoire consists of tens of thousands of clones, with 86% occurring once and the leading ten covering about 2.7%. The sequencing here drew on CD4+ or CD8+ T cells sorted from blood, taken in a trial of the OX40 agonist ivuxolimab. The receptors come from an adult with an advanced solid tumor such as melanoma, head and neck, liver or kidney cancer. Each CDR3 is given with its conserved first and last residue.

J gene,CDR3 length,V gene,CDR3 protein
TRBJ1-4,15,TRBV4-2,CASSQQSAGPEKLFF
TRBJ1-1,13,TRBV5-4,CASRGERDTEAFF
TRBJ1-3,18,TRBV19,CASSIVNFFGQPGNTIYF
TRBJ1-1,15,TRBV5-1,CASSLAAVPNAEAFF
TRBJ1-1,13,TRBV28,CASSLTVNTEAFF
TRBJ1-2,13,TRBV6-1,CASSEDRVVGYTF
TRBJ1-1,13,TRBV5-1,CASSSTGGDEAFF
TRBJ1-6,17,TRBV7-6,CATTKQRAGAGGSPLHF
TRBJ2-7,17,TRBV4-3,CASSQDRAGTAPYEQYF
TRBJ2-5,15,TRBV27,CASSSQGMNGETQYF
TRBJ2-2,18,TRBV10-1,CASSESGAGLAGSGELFF
TRBJ1-4,14,TRBV6-1,CASSEGDTNEKLFF
TRBJ1-2,13,TRBV4-1,CASSLRTGDGYTF
TRBJ2-7,14,TRBV5-1,CASSLRAPTDEQYF
TRBJ2-1,18,TRBV28,CASSDDPTTFNWDNEQFF
TRBJ1-1,13,TRBV19,CASRWTGITEAFF
TRBJ1-1,12,TRBV2,CASSDSAGVSFF
TRBJ1-4,14,TRBV5-1,CASSLGQGGEKLFF
TRBJ1-1,13,TRBV10-3,CAISLKVNTEAFF
TRBJ2-1,14,TRBV5-1,CASAGQVGNNEQFF
TRBJ2-5,15,TRBV5-1,CASSTLSQGEETQYF
TRBJ2-2,16,TRBV6-1,CASSEATGGGSGELFF